The 25 T cell receptor beta chains given below trace back to one sample, sequenced in a study of shared clonotypes between healthy human individuals. TCRdb's table, derived via immunoSEQ multiplex PCR, lists solely in-frame clones and lacks some. The table lists about 980,000 clones, approximately 80% of them singletons, with about 1.5% in the top ten. The sample taken for sequencing was memory CD4+ T cells sorted from blood. Subset meaning: CD45RA-negative fraction. Receptor source: a man between 18 and 29 years old in good health.

This chain joins TRBV10-1 and TRBJ2-4; D is perhaps TRBD1 or TRBD2 (5 bases each). The CDR3 has 13 amino acids. Germline assignment: CDR1 WNHNN and CDR2 SYGVQD (reference sequence). Trimming cost V 6 bases and J 0 bases, with 6 bases left between them. This CDR3 is CASRGTAKNIQYF. For the CDR3, the DNA is TGCGCCAGCAGAGGGACAGCCAAAAACATTCAGTACTTC.

DNA for the CDR3: TGTGCCAGCAGCTCAAGCCTGGGACTAGCGGGGGCCCCAGATACGCAGTATTTT. Protein sequence: CASSSSLGLAGAPDTQYF. The gene calls are TRBV5-4 and TRBJ2-3; 14 nucleotides align to TRBD2. Per germline, CDR1 SGHNT and CDR2 YYREEE (reference sequence). J was trimmed by 4 bases and V by 3 bases; bases with no gene match: 10. The CDR3 sequence is 18 residues long.

This clone was seen a single time. The V and J genes are TRBV6-5 and TRBJ1-5; D gene unclear. The V end was cut by 6 bases, the J end by 4 bases, with 7 bases between. The V gene's germline CDR1 is MNHEY and CDR2 SVGAGI. The CDR3 spans 12 residues. The CDR3 reads CASRNSNQPQHF. The CDR3 DNA reads as TGTGCCAGCAGGAACTCGAATCAGCCCCAGCATTTT.

This chain joins TRBV18 and TRBJ1-3, with unresolved D. V was pared by 5 bases and J by 0 bases, with 14 bases between. Germline CDR1 reads KGHSH; CDR2 reads LQKENI. This CDR3 contains 16 residues. Written as DNA, the CDR3 is TGTGCCAGCTCAAGTCAAACGAGAGACTCTGGAAACACCATATATTTT. Translation gives CASSSQTRDSGNTIYF.

For this clone: This may come from a read error, since a much larger clone is one base off. The genes are TRBV7-2 and TRBJ2-3; D not resolved. Trimming removed 1 base from V and 2 bases from J, with 7 bases in between. The CDR3 is made up of 14 amino acids. The germline V gene encodes CDR1 SGHTA and CDR2 FQGNSA. CDR3 nucleotide sequence: TGTGCCAGCAGCTTAGAGGGAATCACAGATACGCAGTATTTT. Translating gives CASSLEGITDTQYF.

This clone came up a few times. A far larger clone is one nucleotide away, so this likely arose from a read error. Other nucleotide sequences in the sample specify the same CDR3. The chain combines TRBV11-2 with TRBJ1-1; no clear D gene. Germline V gene data show CDR1 as SGHAT and CDR2 as FQNNGV. V dropped 1 base and J dropped 1 base, with 4 bases sitting between them. The CDR3 is 13 amino acids. CDR3 coding DNA: TGTGCCAGCAGCTTAGGGGGGAACACTGAAGCTTTCTTT. Protein product: CASSLGGNTEAFF.

Points on this clone: This CDR3 is also generated by other DNA sequences in the sample. The V and J genes are TRBV7-2 and TRBJ2-2; possibly TRBD1 for D (7 bases). In germline, CDR1 is SGHTA, CDR2 FQGNSA. The CDR3 consists of 15 residues. Trimming pared 2 bases from V and 4 bases from J, leaving 11 bases between. The CDR3 reads CASSLRQGGTGELFF. The CDR3 DNA reads as TGTGCCAGCAGCTTACGACAGGGAGGCACCGGGGAGCTGTTTTTT.

This sequence joins TRBV30 and TRBJ1-1, with a possible D match to TRBD1 (6 bases). The V gene lost 3 bases and the J gene lost 2 bases, with 10 bases spanning the gap. The CDR3 consists of 13 residues. CDR1 and CDR2 from the germline V gene are GTSNPN and SVGIG (reference sequence). As DNA, the CDR3 is TGTGCCTGGAGGAGAGGGGGTAACACTGAAGCTTTCTTT. Protein product: CAWRRGGNTEAFF. Variable domain in full (rest from reference TRBV30 and TRBJ1-1): SQTIHQWPATLVQPVGSPLSLECTVEGTSNPNLYWYRQAAGRGLQLLFYSVGIGQISSEVPQNLSASRPQDRQFILSSKKLLLSDSGFYLCAWRRGGNTEAFFGQGTRLTVV.

The chain joins TRBV5-1 to TRBJ1-1; D remains unclear. The CDR3 is 13 amino acids. The germline V gene encodes CDR1 SGHRS and CDR2 YFSETQ. V was pared by 0 bases and J by 6 bases, with 9 bases between. The CDR3 sequence is CASSLGQAAEAFF. The CDR3 nucleotides are TGCGCCAGCAGCTTGGGGCAGGCCGCTGAAGCTTTCTTT.

J is TRBJ2-7 and V is TRBV5-1; no definite D call. Looked up from germline, CDR1 is SGHRS and CDR2 is YFSETQ. The germline V and J ends were trimmed by 1 base and 0 bases, with 11 bases remaining between them. The CDR3 spans 15 residues. The CDR3 sequence is CASSLLSEASYEQYF. Here the CDR3 DNA reads TGCGCCAGCAGCTTGCTGAGTGAGGCCTCCTACGAGCAGTACTTC.

The chain joins TRBV5-1 to TRBJ2-1, with D hard to call. The germline V gene encodes CDR1 SGHRS and CDR2 YFSETQ. V lost 0 bases and J lost 5, with 6 bases in between. The CDR3 is made up of 13 amino acids. The CDR3 region is CASSLGPNNEQFF. CDR3 in DNA: TGCGCCAGCAGCTTGGGGCCCAACAATGAGCAGTTCTTC. Full variable domain (missing parts from reference TRBV5-1 and TRBJ2-1): KAGVTQTPRYLIKTRGQQVTLSCSPISGHRSVSWYQQTPGQGLQFLFEYFSETQRNKGNFPGRFSGRQFSNSRSEMNVSTLELGDSALYLCASSLGPNNEQFFGPGTRLTVL.

CDR3 amino acids: CASSQDRTGATATNEKLFF. The CDR3 DNA is TGCGCCAGCAGCCAAGATCGGACAGGGGCGACCGCAACTAATGAAAAACTGTTTTTT. This sequence joins TRBV4-3 and TRBJ1-4; 9 nucleotides align to TRBD1. V gave up 0 bases and J gave up 0 bases; unmatched junction bases: 8. The CDR3 contains 19 residues. In germline, CDR1 is LGHNA, CDR2 YSLEER.

This clone was counted a few times. This rearrangement joins TRBV27 to TRBJ2-7, with 7 bases fitting TRBD2. This CDR3 is built from 13 residues. V gave up 7 bases and J gave up 6 bases; unmatched junction bases: 9. Germline lookup yields CDR1 MNHEY and CDR2 SMNVEV (reference sequence). The CDR3 protein is CASNANGGSEQYF. In nucleotides, the CDR3 is TGTGCCAGCAACGCGAACGGGGGGTCCGAGCAGTACTTC.

This clone was seen ten or more times. V gene TRBV6-1 combines with J gene TRBJ2-3, with D unclear. With 6 bases removed from V and 0 bases from J, the gap between germline ends came to 13 bases. Germline CDR1 MNHNS, CDR2 SASEGT. This CDR3 has 15 amino acids. The CDR3 DNA follows: TGTGCCAGCAGCTTCGCAGCCACTAGCACAGATACGCAGTATTTT. This sequence encodes CASSFAATSTDTQYF.

Points on this clone: This CDR3 is also generated by other DNA sequences in the sample. V gene TRBV19 combines with J gene TRBJ2-1; TRBD1 matches at 9 bases. This CDR3 has 14 residues. Germline assignment: CDR1 LNHDA and CDR2 SQIVND (reference sequence). After removal of 3 bases from V and 6 bases from J, the junction contained 3 bases not matched to a gene. Here the CDR3 DNA reads TGTGCCAGTAGTATTGGGACAGGGTCCAATGAGCAGTTCTTC. It translates to CASSIGTGSNEQFF.

The V call is TRBV28, the J call TRBJ1-2; no clear D gene. Germline CDR1 is MDHEN and CDR2 is SYDVKM. The CDR3 length is 16 residues. V lost 2 bases and J lost 0, with 13 bases in between. The CDR3 nucleotides are TGTGCCAGCAGTTTAGTTGGGCCTACTACTAACTATGGCTACACCTTC. Amino acids: CASSLVGPTTNYGYTF.

The chain employs TRBV7-2 and TRBJ2-5; D is possibly TRBD1 or TRBD2 (6 bases each). Germline V gene sequence: CDR1 SGHTA, CDR2 FQGNSA. The CDR3 loop spans 16 amino acids. V shed 5 bases and J shed 2 bases, with 18 bases lying between them. In DNA, the CDR3 is TGTGCCAGCAGCCGGGGGTACGGGACAATACAAGAGACCCAGTACTTC. It specifies CASSRGYGTIQETQYF. Variable domain in full (rest from reference TRBV7-2 and TRBJ2-5): GAGVSQSPSNKVTEKGKDVELRCDPISGHTALYWYRQSLGQGLEFLIYFQGNSAPDKSGLPSDRFSAERTGGSVSTLTIQRTQQEDSAVYLCASSRGYGTIQETQYFGPGTRLLVL.

The CDR3 here is CATSRDVAAGANVLTF. As DNA, the CDR3 is TGTGCCACCAGCAGAGATGTGGCGGCTGGGGCCAACGTCCTGACTTTC. This sequence joins TRBV15 and TRBJ2-6; D not certain. CDR1 is LNHNV, CDR2 YYDKDF, per germline (reference sequence). The V end was cut by 0 bases, the J end by 2 bases, with 8 bases between. The CDR3 length is 16 residues.

CDR3 nucleotide sequence: TGCGCCAGCAGCCAAGATCTCAGGGGGCAAGAGGAGACCCAGTACTTC. Residues: CASSQDLRGQEETQYF. The rearrangement joins TRBV4-3 to TRBJ2-5, with 8 bases identical to TRBD1. Germline V gene lookup returns CDR1 LGHNA and CDR2 YSLEER. V was pared by 0 bases and J by 5 bases, with 8 bases of the junction left unmatched. This CDR3 is built from 16 residues.

Only one count was recorded for this clone. V gene TRBV10-3 combines with J gene TRBJ1-2; perhaps TRBD1 as D (6 bases). CDR3 size: 13 residues. Per germline, CDR1 ENHRY and CDR2 SYGVKD. The V and J ends lost 4 bases and 1 base respectively, with 7 bases between them. CDR3 region: CAISGGHNYGYTF. In nucleotides, the CDR3 is TGTGCCATCAGTGGGGGACATAACTATGGCTACACCTTC.

V and J are TRBV5-1 and TRBJ1-3, with TRBD1 identical over 10 bases. V lost 4 bases, J lost 3 bases, and 10 bases stayed unmatched. In germline, CDR1 is SGHRS, CDR2 YFSETQ. CDR3 size: 17 residues. CDR3 DNA sequence: TGCGCCAGCAGCATCGGGACAGGGGCAAGCGGTGGAAACACCATATATTTT. This gives the protein CASSIGTGASGGNTIYF.

V gene TRBV28 combines with J gene TRBJ2-7, with 8 bases matching TRBD1. Germline V CDR1 and CDR2: MDHEN, SYDVKM. Germline trimming cut 6 bases from V and 2 bases from J; bases unmatched to any gene: 9. The CDR3 spans 15 residues. The CDR3 is CASRDPRGRAYEQYF. CDR3 DNA: TGTGCCAGCAGGGACCCCAGGGGGCGAGCCTACGAGCAGTACTTC.

The V and J genes are TRBV7-2 and TRBJ2-7; the match to TRBD2 covers 8 bases. There are 14 residues in the CDR3. After removal of 6 bases from V and 4 bases from J, the junction contained 8 bases not matched to a gene. Germline V CDR1 and CDR2: SGHTA, FQGNSA. Here the CDR3 DNA reads TGTGCCAGCAGGAACACTAGCGGACCTTACGAGCAGTACTTC. Residues: CASRNTSGPYEQYF.

On this clone: Other DNA sequences in this specimen translate into the identical CDR3. The rearrangement links TRBV9 to TRBJ1-3; D is possibly TRBD1 (5 bases). Looked up from germline, CDR1 is SGDLS and CDR2 is YYNGEE. Trimming left V 0 bases short and J 4 bases short, with 8 bases between. The CDR3 totals 14 residues. CDR3: CASSVGGTGNTIYF. The DNA for the CDR3 is TGTGCCAGCAGCGTAGGTGGGACCGGAAACACCATATATTTT.

The chain has TRBV29-1 and TRBJ1-1; TRBD1 aligns across 7 bases. Trimming took 4 bases from V and 2 from J; bases not matched to a gene: 4. This CDR3 is 13 amino acids long. Germline V CDR1 and CDR2: SQVTM, ANQGSEA. The CDR3 is CSVVGTANTEAFF. In DNA, the CDR3 is TGCAGCGTTGTCGGGACAGCAAACACTGAAGCTTTCTTT.